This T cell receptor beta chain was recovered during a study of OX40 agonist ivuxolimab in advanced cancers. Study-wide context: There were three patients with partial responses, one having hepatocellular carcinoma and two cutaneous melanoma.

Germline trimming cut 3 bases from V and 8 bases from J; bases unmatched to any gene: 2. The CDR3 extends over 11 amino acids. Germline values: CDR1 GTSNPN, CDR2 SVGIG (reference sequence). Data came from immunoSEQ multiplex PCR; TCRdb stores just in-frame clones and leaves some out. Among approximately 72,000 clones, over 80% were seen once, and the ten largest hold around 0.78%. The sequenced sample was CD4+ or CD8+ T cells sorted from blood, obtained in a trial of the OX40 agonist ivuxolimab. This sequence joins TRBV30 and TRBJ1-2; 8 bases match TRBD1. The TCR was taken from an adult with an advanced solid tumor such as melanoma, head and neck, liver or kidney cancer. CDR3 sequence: CAWSAGGGYTF. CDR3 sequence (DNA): TGTGCCTGGAGCGCAGGGGGCGGCTACACCTTC.